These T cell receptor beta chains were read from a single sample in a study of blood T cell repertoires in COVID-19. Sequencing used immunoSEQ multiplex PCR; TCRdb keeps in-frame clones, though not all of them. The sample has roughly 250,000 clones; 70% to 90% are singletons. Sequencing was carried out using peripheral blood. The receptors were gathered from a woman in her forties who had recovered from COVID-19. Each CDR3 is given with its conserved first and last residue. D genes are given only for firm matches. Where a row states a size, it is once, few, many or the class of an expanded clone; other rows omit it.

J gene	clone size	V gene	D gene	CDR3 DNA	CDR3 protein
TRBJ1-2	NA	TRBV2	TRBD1	TGTGCCAGCAGCGGACAGGGGAGGAACTATGGCTACACCTTC	CASSGQGRNYGYTF
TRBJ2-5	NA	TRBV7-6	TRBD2	TGTGCCAGCAGCTTTACGGGACTAGCGGTAGAGACCCAGTACTTC	CASSFTGLAVETQYF
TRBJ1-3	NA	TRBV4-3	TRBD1	TGCGCCAGCAGCCAAGCCCCTAATACAGGGGCGGGAAACACCATATATTTT	CASSQAPNTGAGNTIYF
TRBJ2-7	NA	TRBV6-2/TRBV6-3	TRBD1	TGTGCCAGCAGTTCACAGGGGGCCCCACCCTACGAGCAGTACTTC	CASSSQGAPPYEQYF
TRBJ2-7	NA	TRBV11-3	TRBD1	TGTGCCAGCAGCTTCCGCGGACAGGGAGACTACGAGCAGTACTTC	CASSFRGQGDYEQYF
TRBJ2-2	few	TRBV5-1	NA	TGCGCCAGCAGCTTGGACGCACTGAAAGCCGGGGAGCTGTTTTTT	CASSLDALKAGELFF
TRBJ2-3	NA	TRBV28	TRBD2	TGTGCCACCACGAAGCGGGGGGGCATCCCAGATACGCAGTATTTT	CATTKRGGIPDTQYF
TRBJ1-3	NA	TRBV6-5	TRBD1	TGTGCCAGCAGACAGGGGGCGAGAAACACCATATATTTT	CASRQGARNTIYF
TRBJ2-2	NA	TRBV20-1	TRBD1	TGCAGTGCTAGTAACAGGGGGCGGACGACCGGGGAGCTGTTTTTT	CSASNRGRTTGELFF
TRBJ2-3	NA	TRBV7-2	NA	TGTGCCAGCAGGGGAGGCGACCAGCGGGCTTATTTCACAGATACGCAGTATTTT	CASRGGDQRAYFTDTQYF
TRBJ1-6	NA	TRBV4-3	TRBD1	TGCGCCAGCAGCCAAGATGAGGGGGCCAATTCACCCCTCCACTTT	CASSQDEGANSPLHF
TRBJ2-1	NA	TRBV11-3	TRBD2	TGTGCCAGCAGCTTTCCGACTAGCGGGACGAATGAGCAGTTCTTC	CASSFPTSGTNEQFF
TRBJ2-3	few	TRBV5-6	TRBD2	TGTGCCAGCAACCGACGGGGGGGGAACACAGATACGCAGTATTTT	CASNRRGGNTDTQYF
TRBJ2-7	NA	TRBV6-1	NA	TGTGCCAGCAGTGAAAGTCGCGTCGAGCAGTACTTC	CASSESRVEQYF
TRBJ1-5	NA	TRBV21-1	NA	TGTGCCAGCCTAGATCAATCAGGGGGGAGCTATAGCAATCAGCCCCAGCATTTT	CASLDQSGGSYSNQPQHF
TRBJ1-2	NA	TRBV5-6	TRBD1	TGTGCCAGCAGCTTCTCAGGGACAGGGGGGTTTGGCTACACCTTC	CASSFSGTGGFGYTF
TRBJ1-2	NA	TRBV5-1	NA	TGCGCCAGCAGCTCTGGACAGACTAACTATGGCTACACCTTC	CASSSGQTNYGYTF
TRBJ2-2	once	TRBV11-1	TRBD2	TGTGCCAGCAGCTTACGGGCGGGGGACACCGGGGAGCTGTTTTTT	CASSLRAGDTGELFF
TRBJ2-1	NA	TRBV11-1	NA	TGTGCCAGCAGCTTCCTGGGATCGGGGGGCTATGAGCAGTTCTTC	CASSFLGSGGYEQFF
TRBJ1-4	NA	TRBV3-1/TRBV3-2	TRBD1	TGTGCCAGCAGCCAGCGGACAGGGATTAATGAAAAACTGTTTTTT	CASSQRTGINEKLFF
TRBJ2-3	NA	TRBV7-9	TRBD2	TGTGCCAGCAGCTTAGGGAGCGGGGGAAGTCGATACTTAGATACGCAGTATTTT	CASSLGSGGSRYLDTQYF
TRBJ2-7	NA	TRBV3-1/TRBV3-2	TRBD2	TGTGCCAGCAGCCAAGGTCACGGGAGGCCCTCCTACGAGCAGTACTTC	CASSQGHGRPSYEQYF
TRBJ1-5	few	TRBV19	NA	TGTGCCAGTAGTATAGAAGGGGGTTATAGCAATCAGCCCCAGCATTTT	CASSIEGGYSNQPQHF
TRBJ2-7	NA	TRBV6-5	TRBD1	TGTGCCAGCAGCAACCCCGGGACAGGGGGCCACGAGCAGTACTTC	CASSNPGTGGHEQYF
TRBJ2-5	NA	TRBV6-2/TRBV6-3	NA	TGTGCCAGCAGTTACCTCCTCGGACTAGGGGGAGAGACCCAGTACTTC	CASSYLLGLGGETQYF
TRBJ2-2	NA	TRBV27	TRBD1	TGTGCCAGCAGTTTATCAGGGGGCCACGGGGAGCTGTTTTTT	CASSLSGGHGELFF
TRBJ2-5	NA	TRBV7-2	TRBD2	TGTGCCAGCAGCTTAGTGTCTAGCGGGGGGACAACATCGGAGACCCAGTACTTC	CASSLVSSGGTTSETQYF
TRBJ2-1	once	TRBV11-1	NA	TGTGCCAGCAGCTACGACAGAAGCTCCTACAATGAGCAGTTCTTC	CASSYDRSSYNEQFF
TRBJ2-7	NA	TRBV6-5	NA	TGTGCCAGCAGTTACCCAACAGGGATCCCATACGAGCAGTACTTC	CASSYPTGIPYEQYF
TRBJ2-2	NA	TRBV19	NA	TGTGCCAGTGTCCCACAGGCGCGCGCCGGGGAGCTGTTTTTT	CASVPQARAGELFF
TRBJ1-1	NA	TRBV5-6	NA	TGTGCCAGCAGCTTGGCCGGGACTCCAGTGAACACTGAAGCTTTCTTT	CASSLAGTPVNTEAFF
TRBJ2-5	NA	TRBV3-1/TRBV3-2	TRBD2	TGTGCCAGCAGCCGCGGGACTAGTGAGGAGACCCAGTACTTC	CASSRGTSEETQYF
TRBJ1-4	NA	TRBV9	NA	TGTGCCAGCAGCGTAGGCCAGTCTAATGAAAAACTGTTTTTT	CASSVGQSNEKLFF
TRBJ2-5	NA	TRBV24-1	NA	TGTGCCACCAGTGATTATGGGCAGGGGCAAGAGACCCAGTACTTC	CATSDYGQGQETQYF
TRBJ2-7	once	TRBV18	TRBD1	TGTGCCAGCTCACCAGGGGACAGGCCCACCTACGAGCAGTACTTC	CASSPGDRPTYEQYF
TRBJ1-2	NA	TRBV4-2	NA	TGTGCCAGCAGCCCAGACTCAGGGGATTATGGCTACACCTTC	CASSPDSGDYGYTF
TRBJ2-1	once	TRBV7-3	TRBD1	TGTGCCAGCAGCCCGGGCAGGGGGTCCTACAATGAGCAGTTCTTC	CASSPGRGSYNEQFF
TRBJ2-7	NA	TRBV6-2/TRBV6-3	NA	TGTGCCAGCAGTTACGCCGGTTCCTACGAGCAGTACTTC	CASSYAGSYEQYF
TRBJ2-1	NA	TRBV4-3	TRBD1	TGCGCCAGCAGCCAAGATCGGGTCGACAGGGACTACAATGAGCAGTTCTTC	CASSQDRVDRDYNEQFF
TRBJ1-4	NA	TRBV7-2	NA	TGTGCCAGCAGCCCCAACAGGGCAGGCGGTGAAAAACTGTTTTTT	CASSPNRAGGEKLFF
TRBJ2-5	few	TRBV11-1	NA	TGTGCCAGCAGCCCGTCGCCAGGGAAAGAGACCCAGTACTTC	CASSPSPGKETQYF
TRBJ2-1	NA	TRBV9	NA	TGTGCCAGCAGCGTAACCCATTATCAGGGAGGTTCGAATGAGCAGTTCTTC	CASSVTHYQGGSNEQFF
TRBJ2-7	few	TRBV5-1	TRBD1	TGCGCCAGCAGCTACACAGGGGGCTCCTACGAGCAGTACTTC	CASSYTGGSYEQYF
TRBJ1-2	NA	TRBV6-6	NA	TGTGCCAGTTTCGATCTAAACTATGGCTACACCTTC	CASFDLNYGYTF
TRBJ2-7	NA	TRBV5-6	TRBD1	TGTGCCAGCAGCGCACAGGGGTACGAGCAGTACTTC	CASSAQGYEQYF
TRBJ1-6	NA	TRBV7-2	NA	TGTGCCAGCAGCTTAGAGGCAGGTTTCTTTTCACCCCTCCACTTT	CASSLEAGFFSPLHF
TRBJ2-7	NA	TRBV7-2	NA	TGTGCCAGCAGCTTATCCGTCCAGATCTACGAGCAGTACTTC	CASSLSVQIYEQYF
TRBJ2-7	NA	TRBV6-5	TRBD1	TGTGCCAGCAGTACGGACAGGGTTTCTACCTACGAGCAGTACTTC	CASSTDRVSTYEQYF
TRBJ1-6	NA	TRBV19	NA	TGTGCCAGTAGTCAGAGCGATTCACCCCTCCACTTT	CASSQSDSPLHF
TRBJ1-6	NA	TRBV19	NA	TGTGCCAGTAAGACCGTATCAGGGTCCTTCAATTCACCCCTCCACTTT	CASKTVSGSFNSPLHF
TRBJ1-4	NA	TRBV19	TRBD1	TGTGCCAGTAGTATGGGGACAGGGGTGGTTGAAAAACTGTTTTTT	CASSMGTGVVEKLFF
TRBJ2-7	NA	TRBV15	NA	TGTGCCACCAGCAGAGATCGTGCAGGGAACGAGCAGTACTTC	CATSRDRAGNEQYF
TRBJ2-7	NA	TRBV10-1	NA	TGCGCCAGCACAGTCAGCTCCTACGAGCAGTACTTC	CASTVSSYEQYF
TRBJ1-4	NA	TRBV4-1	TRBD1	TGCGCCAGTCAGGCCGGGACAGGGAGAACTAATGAAAAACTGTTTTTT	CASQAGTGRTNEKLFF
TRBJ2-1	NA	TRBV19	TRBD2	TGTGCCAGTAGTGCTGGGACTAGCTCCTACAATGAGCAGTTCTTC	CASSAGTSSYNEQFF
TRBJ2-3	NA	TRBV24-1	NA	TGTGCCACCAGTGAATTCCTCGGGGATACGCAGTATTTT	CATSEFLGDTQYF
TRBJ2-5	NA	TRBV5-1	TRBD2	TGCGCCAGCAGCCCAAGCGGAACTAGCGGGAGTTTAGGTGACCAGTACTTC	CASSPSGTSGSLGDQYF